This TCR beta chain is from a study of identical twins. V was clipped by 1 base and J by 4 bases, with 17 bases between them. The CDR3 contains 17 residues. In germline, CDR1 is SGHAT, CDR2 FQNNGV. TCRdb re-derived calls from the 5' RACE reads in MiXCR, one entry per CDR3 protein. Seen here are 1.5 million to 2 million distinct CDR3 sequences, 32% observed once, and the top ten hold over 0.25%. This clonotype originated in a newborn girl in good health. The sample comprised cord blood. This chain links TRBV11-2 with TRBJ2-4, with D perhaps matching TRBD1 or TRBD2 (5 bases each). CDR3 residues: CASSLGGLGVFKNIQYF. CDR3 nucleotides: TGTGCCAGCAGCTTAGGCGGACTGGGGGTATTTAAAAACATTCAGTACTTC.